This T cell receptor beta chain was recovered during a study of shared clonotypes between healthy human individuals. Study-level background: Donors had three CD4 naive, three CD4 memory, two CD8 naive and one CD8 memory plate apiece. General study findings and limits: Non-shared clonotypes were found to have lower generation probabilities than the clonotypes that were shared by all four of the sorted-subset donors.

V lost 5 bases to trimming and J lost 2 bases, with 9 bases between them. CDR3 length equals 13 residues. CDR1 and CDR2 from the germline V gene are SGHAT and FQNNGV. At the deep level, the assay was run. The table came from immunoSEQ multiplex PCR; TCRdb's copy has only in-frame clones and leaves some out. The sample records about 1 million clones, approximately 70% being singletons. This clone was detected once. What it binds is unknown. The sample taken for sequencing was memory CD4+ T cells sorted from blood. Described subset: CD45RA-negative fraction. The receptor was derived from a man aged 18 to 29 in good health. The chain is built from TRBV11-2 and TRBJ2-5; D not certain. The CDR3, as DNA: TGTGCCAGCAGCGCCGGGCTACAAGAGACCCAGTACTTC. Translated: CASSAGLQETQYF. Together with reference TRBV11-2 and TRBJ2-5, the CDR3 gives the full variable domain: EAGVAQSPRYKIIEKRQSVAFWCNPISGHATLYWYQQILGQGPKLLIQFQNNGVVDDSQLPKDRFSAERLKGVDSTLKIQPAKLEDSAVYLCASSAGLQETQYFGPGTRLLVL.